The clone carrying this T cell receptor (beta chain) was found a few times. What it binds is unknown. One junction end disagrees with the germline gene, perhaps due to a read error. UMIs and sample barcodes were carried by the TCR alpha and TCR beta cDNA libraries that 5'RACE produced using constant-segment primers. TCRdb fed the 5' RACE reads into MiXCR, producing one record per CDR3 protein. Of some 120,000 distinct CDR3 sequences detected, more than 15% appear once; the ten largest clones hold approximately 15%. These data come from a study of T-cell memory formation after mild COVID-19. Study-wide context: TCR clusters mostly belonged to single donors.

Study-level points and caveats: While clones contracting from day 15 to 85 were balanced between CD4 and CD8, later expanders leaned CD4+. Detection of some responders pre-infection suggested pre-existing cross-reactive memory T cells participated.

Germline V CDR1 and CDR2: SGHVS, FQNEAQ. CDR3 length: 14 residues. The chain combines TRBV7-8 with TRBJ1-3; D is uncertain. This receptor was taken from an adult woman who had mild COVID-19 (a few samples of this study predate the infection). Cell type and time point are not known. The specimen was PBMCs or a T cell subset sorted from them (not recorded which). CDR3 bases: TGTGCCAGCAGTTTAGGATACTCTGGAAACACCATATATTTT. This encodes CASSLGYSGNTIYF.